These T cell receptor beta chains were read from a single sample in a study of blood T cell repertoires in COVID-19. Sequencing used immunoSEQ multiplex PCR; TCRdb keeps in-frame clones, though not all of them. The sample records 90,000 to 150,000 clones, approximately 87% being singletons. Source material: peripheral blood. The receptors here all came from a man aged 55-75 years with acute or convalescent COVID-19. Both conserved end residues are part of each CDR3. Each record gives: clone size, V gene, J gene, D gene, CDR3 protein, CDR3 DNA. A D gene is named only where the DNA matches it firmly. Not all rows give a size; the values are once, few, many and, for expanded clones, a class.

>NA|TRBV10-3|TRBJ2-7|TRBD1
CAIKGADSYEQYF
TGTGCCATCAAGGGGGCTGACTCCTACGAGCAGTACTTC
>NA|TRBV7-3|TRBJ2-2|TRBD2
CASSFKVRREKRWVGELFF
TGTGCCAGCAGCTTTAAAGTCAGGCGGGAGAAACGATGGGTCGGGGAGCTGTTTTTT
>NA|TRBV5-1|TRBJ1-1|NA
CASSLEGSVKEAFF
TGCGCCAGCAGCTTGGAGGGGTCTGTAAAAGAGGCTTTCTTT
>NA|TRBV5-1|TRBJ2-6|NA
CASSWEPTGTGANVLTF
TGCGCCAGCAGCTGGGAACCTACAGGGACTGGGGCCAACGTCCTGACTTTC
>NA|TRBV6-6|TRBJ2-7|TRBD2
CASSYPGLDLSYEQYF
TGTGCCAGCAGTTATCCGGGACTAGACCTCTCCTACGAGCAGTACTTC
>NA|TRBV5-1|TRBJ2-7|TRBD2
CASSLGSGSSFYEQYF
TGCGCCAGCAGCTTGGGTAGCGGGAGCTCCTTCTACGAGCAGTACTTC
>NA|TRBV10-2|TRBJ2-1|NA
CASSESPYRRSYNEQFF
TGCGCCAGCAGTGAGAGCCCATACAGGAGATCCTACAATGAGCAGTTCTTC
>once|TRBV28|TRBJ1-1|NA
CASSSGAGAFF
TGTGCCAGCAGCTCGGGAGCTGGAGCTTTCTTT
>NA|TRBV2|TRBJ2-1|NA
CASSELQSIDNEQFF
TGTGCCAGCAGTGAGTTACAGAGCATAGACAATGAGCAGTTCTTC
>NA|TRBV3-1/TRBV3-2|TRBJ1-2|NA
CASGRERIYTF
TGTGCCAGCGGGAGGGAGCGAATCTACACCTTC
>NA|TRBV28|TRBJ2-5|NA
CASSFPQGAGAGETQYF
TGTGCCAGCAGTTTCCCCCAAGGCGCAGGGGCGGGAGAGACCCAGTACTTC